What follows describes a single T cell receptor beta chain. This entry belongs to a study of technical replicates of blood from a handful of donors. The CDR3 is 16 amino acids. Deletions cut 3 bases from V and 5 bases from J, with 14 bases between. CDR1 and CDR2 (germline): LNHDA, SQIVND (reference sequence). Method: immunoSEQ multiplex PCR; TCRdb's copy keeps in-frame clones and lacks some. There are 60,000 to 95,000 clones in the sample; 90% to 95% occur only once, and 0.35% to 0.4% lies in the top ten. The TCR sequence derives from a human donor in good health. Some clones in this sample may be carry-over from other donors' samples. Sequencing input: T cells isolated from PBMCs. The chain links TRBV19 to TRBJ1-6; maybe TRBD1 (5 bases). CDR3 coding DNA: TGTGCCAGTAGTATGGGCAGGGCGGCTAATAATTCACCCCTCCACTTT. Translated, it gives CASSMGRAANNSPLHF.